The source of this T cell receptor beta chain is a study of cytomegalovirus exposure and HLA in healthy donors. Broader study findings: Investigators reported approximately 150 TCR beta chains as tied to cytomegalovirus. Most sequenced TCRs were rare (though some public TCRs occurred in many donors).

Primers included in the PCR were 60 Vbeta and 13 Jbeta primers. Using immunoSEQ multiplex PCR, the repertoire was profiled, and TCRdb retains in-frame clones only, with some absent. The table has fewer than 120,000 clones, less than 85% seen once; the top ten hold around an eighth. As for this clone: The antigen remains undetermined.

CDR1 is LGHNA, CDR2 YSLEER, per germline. The CDR3 runs 16 residues. The V gene end was trimmed by 4 bases and the J gene end by 6 bases; junction bases not matched to a gene: 10. Sequencing used PBMCs. The chain employs TRBV4-3 and TRBJ1-5; 9 nucleotides match TRBD1. The sequence was collected from a man aged 25 to 40 in good health and CMV-seropositive. The CDR3 sequence is CASSLTTGGLGQPQHF. The CDR3 DNA reads TGCGCCAGCAGCCTAACTACAGGGGGCCTTGGTCAGCCCCAGCATTTT.